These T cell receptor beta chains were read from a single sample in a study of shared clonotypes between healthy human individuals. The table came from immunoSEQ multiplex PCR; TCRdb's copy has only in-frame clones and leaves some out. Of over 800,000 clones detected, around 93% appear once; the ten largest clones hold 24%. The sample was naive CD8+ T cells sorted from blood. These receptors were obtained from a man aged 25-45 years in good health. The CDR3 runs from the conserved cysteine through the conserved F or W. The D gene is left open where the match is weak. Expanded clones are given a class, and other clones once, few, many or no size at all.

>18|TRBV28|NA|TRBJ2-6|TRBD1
CASALRDRGRSGANVLTF
TGTGCCAGCGCTCTCCGGGACAGGGGGAGGTCCGGGGCCAACGTCCTGACTTTC
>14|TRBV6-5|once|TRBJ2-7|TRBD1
CASSYATGGNEQYF
TGTGCCAGCAGTTACGCGACAGGGGGCAACGAGCAGTACTTC
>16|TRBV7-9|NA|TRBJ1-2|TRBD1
CASTETPGGAVGGYTF
TGTGCCAGCACCGAAACGCCAGGGGGCGCGGTCGGCGGCTACACCTTC
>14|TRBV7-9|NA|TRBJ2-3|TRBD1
CASSSPGGLDTQYF
TGTGCCAGCAGCTCACCAGGGGGTTTAGATACGCAGTATTTT
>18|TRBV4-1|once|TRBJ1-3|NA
CASSQLPNLDRPGNTIYF
TGCGCCAGCAGCCAACTACCAAACCTTGACAGGCCTGGAAACACCATATATTTT
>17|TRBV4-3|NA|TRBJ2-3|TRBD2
CASSPDSGSPSTDTQYF
TGCGCCAGCAGCCCCGATAGCGGGAGCCCCAGCACAGATACGCAGTATTTT
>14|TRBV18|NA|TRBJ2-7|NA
CASSPRQSSYEQYF
TGTGCCAGCTCACCAAGACAGTCCTCCTACGAGCAGTACTTC
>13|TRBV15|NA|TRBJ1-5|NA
CATSRDTEQPQHF
TGTGCCACCAGCAGAGATACAGAGCAGCCCCAGCATTTT
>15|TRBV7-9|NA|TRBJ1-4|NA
CASSKQGKSTEELFF
TGTGCCAGCAGTAAACAGGGAAAAAGTACCGAGGAACTGTTTTTT
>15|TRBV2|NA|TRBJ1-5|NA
CASSQQLYSNQPQHF
TGTGCCAGCAGTCAGCAGCTTTATAGCAATCAGCCCCAGCATTTT
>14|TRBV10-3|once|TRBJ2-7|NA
CAINGKGQSYEQYF
TGTGCCATCAATGGGAAGGGTCAGTCCTACGAGCAGTACTTC
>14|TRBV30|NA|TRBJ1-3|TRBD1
CAWSLGTAGNTIYF
TGTGCCTGGAGTCTAGGGACAGCCGGGAACACCATATATTTT
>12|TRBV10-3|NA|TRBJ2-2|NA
CAISDNTGELFF
TGTGCCATCAGCGACAACACCGGGGAGCTGTTTTTT
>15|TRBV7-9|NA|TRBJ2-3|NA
CASHLQNSDSDTQYF
TGTGCCAGCCACCTACAGAACAGCGATTCAGATACGCAGTATTTT
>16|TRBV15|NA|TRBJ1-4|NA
CATSRNPGTINEKLFF
TGTGCCACCAGCAGAAATCCCGGGACAATTAATGAAAAACTGTTTTTT
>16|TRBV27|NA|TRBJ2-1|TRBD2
CASSLSSSGRYNEQFF
TGTGCCAGCAGTTTATCGTCTAGCGGTCGATACAATGAGCAGTTCTTC
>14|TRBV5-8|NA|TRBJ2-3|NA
CASSLFPHTDTQYF
TGTGCCAGCAGCTTGTTTCCCCACACAGATACGCAGTATTTT
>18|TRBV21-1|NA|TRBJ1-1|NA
CASSKPGLQGARDTEAFF
TGTGCCAGCAGCAAACCCGGCCTTCAGGGGGCGCGGGACACTGAAGCTTTCTTT
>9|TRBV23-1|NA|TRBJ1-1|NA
CASTQEAFF
TGCGCCAGCACCCAAGAAGCTTTCTTT
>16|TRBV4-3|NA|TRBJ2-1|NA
CASRSAAGSNYNEQFF
TGCGCCAGCAGGTCCGCGGCGGGCTCGAACTACAATGAGCAGTTCTTC
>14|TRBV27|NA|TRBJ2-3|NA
CASSLQGRKDTQYF
TGTGCCAGCAGTTTGCAGGGGCGCAAGGATACGCAGTATTTT
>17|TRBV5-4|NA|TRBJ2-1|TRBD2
CASSDPILAGDYNEQFF
TGTGCCAGCAGCGACCCCATACTAGCGGGCGACTACAATGAGCAGTTCTTC
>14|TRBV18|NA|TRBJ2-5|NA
CASSPPDQAETQYF
TGTGCCAGCTCACCTCCAGACCAAGCGGAGACCCAGTACTTC
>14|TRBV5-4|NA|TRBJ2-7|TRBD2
CASSFRLAGDEQYF
TGTGCCAGCAGCTTTAGGCTAGCGGGAGACGAGCAGTACTTC
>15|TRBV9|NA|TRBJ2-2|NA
CASSASGVFTGELFF
TGTGCCAGCAGCGCGTCAGGGGTTTTCACCGGGGAGCTGTTTTTT
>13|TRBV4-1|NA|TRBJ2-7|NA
CASSRPGRDEQYF
TGCGCCAGCAGCAGACCGGGACGGGACGAGCAGTACTTC
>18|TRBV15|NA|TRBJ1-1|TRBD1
CATSRKVGTGLGDTEAFF
TGTGCCACCAGCAGGAAGGTTGGGACAGGGCTTGGGGACACTGAAGCTTTCTTT
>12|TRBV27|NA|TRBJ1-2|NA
CASSLGGRGYTF
TGTGCCAGCAGTTTAGGGGGTCGGGGCTACACCTTC
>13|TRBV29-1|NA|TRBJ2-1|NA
CSVEGGSINEQFF
TGCAGCGTTGAAGGCGGAAGTATCAATGAGCAGTTCTTC
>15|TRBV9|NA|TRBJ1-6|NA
CASSPFRDHNSPLHF
TGTGCCAGCAGCCCCTTCAGGGATCATAATTCACCCCTCCACTTT
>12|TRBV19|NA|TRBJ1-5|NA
CASSALNQPQHF
TGTGCCAGTAGTGCCCTTAATCAGCCCCAGCATTTT
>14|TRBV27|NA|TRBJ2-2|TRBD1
CASRQGWDTGELFF
TGTGCCAGCAGACAGGGGTGGGACACCGGGGAGCTGTTTTTT
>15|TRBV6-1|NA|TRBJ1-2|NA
CASSEAQGVGYGYTF
TGTGCCAGCAGTGAAGCGCAAGGGGTAGGGTATGGCTACACCTTC
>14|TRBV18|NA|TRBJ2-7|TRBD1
CASSPPTGDYEQYF
TGTGCCAGCTCACCACCAACAGGGGATTACGAGCAGTACTTC
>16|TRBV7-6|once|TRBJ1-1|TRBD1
CASSFQTGLAGVEAFF
TGTGCCAGCAGCTTCCAGACAGGGCTGGCTGGAGTGGAAGCTTTCTTT
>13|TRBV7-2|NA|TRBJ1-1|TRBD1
CASSAGQGTEAFF
TGTGCCAGCAGCGCGGGACAGGGCACTGAAGCTTTCTTT
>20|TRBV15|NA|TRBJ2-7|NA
CATSRERGDKAGEVTYEQYF
TGTGCCACCAGCAGAGAGCGCGGGGATAAGGCCGGGGAAGTCACCTACGAGCAGTACTTC
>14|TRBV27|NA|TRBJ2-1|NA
CASRDSVSYNEQFF
TGTGCCAGCAGAGACAGTGTCTCCTACAATGAGCAGTTCTTC
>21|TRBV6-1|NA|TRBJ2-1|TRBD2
CASSEGNQPRGGAPLYNEQFF
TGTGCCAGCAGTGAAGGGAACCAACCGCGGGGGGGGGCCCCTCTATACAATGAGCAGTTCTTC
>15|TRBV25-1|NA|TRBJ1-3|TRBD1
CASSYPDREGNTIYF
TGTGCCAGCAGTTACCCCGACAGGGAGGGAAACACCATATATTTT
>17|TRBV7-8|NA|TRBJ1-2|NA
CASSLTERPKGLNGYTF
TGTGCCAGCAGCTTAACCGAAAGACCCAAAGGGTTGAATGGCTACACCTTC
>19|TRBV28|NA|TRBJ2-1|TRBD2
CASSSWTSGSFGYIGEQFF
TGTGCCAGCAGTTCGTGGACTAGCGGGAGTTTTGGTTATATTGGTGAGCAGTTCTTC
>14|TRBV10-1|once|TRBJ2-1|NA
CASSESEGVGEQFF
TGCGCCAGCAGTGAGTCAGAAGGGGTCGGTGAGCAGTTCTTC
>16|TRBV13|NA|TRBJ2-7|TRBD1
CASSVRGTGGVYEQYF
TGTGCCAGCAGTGTTAGGGGGACAGGGGGCGTCTACGAGCAGTACTTC
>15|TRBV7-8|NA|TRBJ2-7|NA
CASTYQTGPSYEQYF
TGTGCCAGCACCTACCAGACAGGCCCTTCCTACGAGCAGTACTTC
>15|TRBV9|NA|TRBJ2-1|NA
CASSVDGRINNEQFF
TGTGCCAGCAGCGTAGACGGGCGAATTAACAATGAGCAGTTCTTC
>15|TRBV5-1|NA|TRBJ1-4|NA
CASSLAVPTNEKLFF
TGCGCCAGCAGCTTGGCCGTGCCTACTAATGAAAAACTGTTTTTT
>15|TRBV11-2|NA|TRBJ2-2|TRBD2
CASSSWEGLSGELFF
TGTGCCAGCAGCTCCTGGGAGGGCCTATCCGGGGAGCTGTTTTTT
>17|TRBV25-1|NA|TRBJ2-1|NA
CASSENPPGAVYNEQFF
TGTGCCAGCAGTGAAAACCCCCCGGGGGCGGTATACAATGAGCAGTTCTTC
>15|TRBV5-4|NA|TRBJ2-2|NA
CASSFSQGNTGELFF
TGTGCCAGCAGCTTTTCACAGGGGAACACCGGGGAGCTGTTTTTT
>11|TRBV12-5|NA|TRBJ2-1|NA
CASSGLNEQFF
TGTGCTAGTTCAGGGTTGAATGAGCAGTTCTTC
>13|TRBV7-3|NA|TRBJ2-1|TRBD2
CASGGGGEDEQFF
TGTGCCAGCGGTGGGGGAGGGGAGGATGAGCAGTTCTTC
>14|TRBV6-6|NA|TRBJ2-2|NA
CASSSLVESGELFF
TGTGCCAGCAGTTCCCTAGTAGAATCCGGGGAGCTGTTTTTT
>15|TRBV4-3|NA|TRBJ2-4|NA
CASSQVSKAKNIQYF
TGCGCCAGCAGCCAAGTAAGCAAGGCCAAAAACATTCAGTACTTC